This record looks at one T cell receptor beta chain sequence and its context. This receptor's antigen is unknown. Base qualities are not provided; no much larger clone lies one nucleotide away. Exclusion was applied to patients with uncontrolled infections, other autoimmune diseases, pregnancy or lactation. Diagnoses were based on clinical symptoms, serum thyroxine and TRAb, thyroid ultrasound and orbital computed tomography. Total RNA was extracted with Trizol reagent, and quality was checked on an Agilent 2100 Bioanalyzer. TCR beta CDR3 regions were amplified from RNA transcripts. The TCR CDR3 was subjected to a first round of RT-PCR using the HTBI primer set and the Qiagen OneStep RT-PCR kit. The libraries were constructed in a second round of multiplex PCR and then size-selected and purified. Libraries were sequenced paired-end with 100 bp reads on an Illumina HiSeq2000. In the source study's methods: Raw data were processed with SOAPnuke, discarding reads with adapters, uncalled bases, mean Phred below 15, or no exact constant-primer or identifier match. COPE v1.2.5 was used to merge high-quality paired reads, and clonotypes were defined as unique nucleotide sequences. Clonotypes were aligned to IMGT TRBV, TRBD and TRBJ reference segments using MiTCR v1.1. Analysis was restricted to V-J combinations with a frequency above 0.0001, which covered roughly 99% of repertoires. The TCS score was defined as F50 (clonal expansion) divided by E x V (chaos), with BLOSUM62-based TCRdist calculated between CDR3 peptides within each V-J. Welch's t-statistics and random forest reduced fewer than 550 V-J features to roughly 13, which were used in a naive Bayes classifier (R e1071). The Morisita-Horn index was used to measure how similar the thyroid and blood repertoires were. The public reads were reanalyzed by TCRdb: fastp trimming at Q25, MiXCR alignment, in-frame beta chains only. Rows are combined by CDR3 protein, so each entry shows the most common genes and DNA. TCRdb's processing, not the authors' own work, is the source of the V and J calls. For this sample there are over 500,000 distinct CDR3 sequences; 40% to 50% appear just once. The ten biggest clones cover around two fifths of the sample.

This entry belongs to a study of T cells in Graves' hyperthyroidism and ophthalmopathy (dated by TCRdb to the late 2010s). Regarding the research as a whole: To identify TCR V-J signatures that set the groups apart, the researchers used a discovery cohort of 100 patients, made up of fewer than 50 with Graves' ophthalmopathy and about 55 with stable Graves' hyperthyroidism. Prospective prediction of ophthalmopathy was tested in an independent validation cohort of approximately 18 hyperthyroidism patients and 17 patients who later progressed to ophthalmopathy. The 100 discovery patients were randomly split 7:3 into training and test sets. The study also compared thyroid tissue and blood T-cell repertoires from five or six Graves' hyperthyroidism patients. After sampling, hyperthyroidism patients received methimazole starting at 30 mg daily, and ophthalmopathy patients received high-dose intravenous methylprednisolone. According to the paper, TCR Vbeta CDR3 sequencing was carried out on roughly 130 peripheral blood samples, which came from more than 40 ophthalmopathy, 80 or so hyperthyroidism and roughly 17 progressor patients.

V is trimmed back by 5 bases and J by 6 bases, and the junction contains 8 bases that no gene match accounts for. From a lookup of the germline V gene (reference sequence), CDR1 and CDR2 are SEHNR and FQNEAQ. The CDR3 has 14 amino acids, counting the end cysteine and phenylalanine. Only CDR3 DNA remains: 42 bases, in frame from the first base. Summary of the overall study and its limitations: Ophthalmopathy was separated from stable hyperthyroidism by a 13 V-J signature model, with roughly 88% sensitivity and just over 81% specificity obtained in cross-validation and 80%/75% obtained in testing. No statistical method was used to set the sample size in advance, and investigators knew the group allocation. In validation, the model predicted progression to ophthalmopathy a median of 6.5 months before onset, with roughly 70% sensitivity and roughly 77% specificity. Most expanded thyroid clonotypes (frequency above 0.001) were also found in blood, which suggests that blood repertoires may mirror thyroid immune responses.

This sequence uses TRBV7-9 and TRBJ1-2, with 8 junctional bases fitting TRBD1. Source material: peripheral blood or thyroid tissue (not recorded which). The sequence derives from an adult woman with Graves' disease, either hyperthyroidism or ophthalmopathy (not recorded which). The nucleotide sequence reads as follows: TGTGCCAGCAGCCTCGGACAGGGTATTAATGGCTACACCTTC. The resulting protein is CASSLGQGINGYTF.